These T cell receptor beta chains were read from a single sample in a study of patients with pleural tuberculosis. TCRdb fed the reads into MiXCR, producing one record per CDR3 protein. Of around 50,000 distinct CDR3 sequences detected, about 7.9% appear once; the ten largest clones hold 15% to 20%. These receptors were obtained from a human donor with pleural tuberculosis. The conserved cysteine and the conserved F or W are not part of the CDR3 here.

v_call	j_call	cdr3_aa
TRBV27	TRBJ1-5	ASSWRHNQPQH
TRBV4-2	TRBJ2-3	ASNDRVPDTQY
TRBV12-3/TRBV12-4	TRBJ1-6	ASSFLQGPLNSPLH
TRBV20-1	TRBJ2-7	SAFPLGLHYEQY
TRBV10-3	TRBJ2-1	AIRDRGTDEQF
TRBV4-3	TRBJ1-2	ASSQEINYGYT
TRBV29-1	TRBJ2-7	SVVLAGTYEQY
TRBV29-1	TRBJ2-5	SVAGTPRLETQY
TRBV19	TRBJ2-7	ASRTSGRYEQY
TRBV5-6	TRBJ1-2	ASSLGTAINYGYT
TRBV3-1	TRBJ1-4	ASSQDYTGVNEKLF
TRBV27	TRBJ1-6	ASSSPGQGTPLH